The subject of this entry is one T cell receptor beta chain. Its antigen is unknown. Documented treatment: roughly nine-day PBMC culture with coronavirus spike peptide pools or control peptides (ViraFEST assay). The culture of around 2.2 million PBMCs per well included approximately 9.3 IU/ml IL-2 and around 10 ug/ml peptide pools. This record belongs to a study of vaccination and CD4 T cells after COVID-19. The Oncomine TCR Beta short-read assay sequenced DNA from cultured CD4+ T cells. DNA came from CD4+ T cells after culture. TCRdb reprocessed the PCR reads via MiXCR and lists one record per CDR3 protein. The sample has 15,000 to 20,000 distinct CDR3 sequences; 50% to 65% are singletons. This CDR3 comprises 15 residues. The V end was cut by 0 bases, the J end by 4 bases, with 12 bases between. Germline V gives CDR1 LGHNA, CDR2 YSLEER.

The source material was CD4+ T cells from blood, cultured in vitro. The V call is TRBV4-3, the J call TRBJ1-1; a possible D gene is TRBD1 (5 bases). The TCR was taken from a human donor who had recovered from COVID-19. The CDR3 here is CASSQDWGGGTEAFF. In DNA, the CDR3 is TGCGCCAGCAGCCAAGATTGGGGGGGAGGCACTGAAGCTTTCTTT.